The next 15 T cell receptor beta chains were all read from a single sample in a study of lymphopenia after photon versus proton radiotherapy (dated by TCRdb to about 2019). Library preparation employed the immunoSEQ multiplex PCR assay. As stored in TCRdb, this immuneACCESS dataset retains in-frame rearrangements with V and J assigned. A fraction of the clones does not appear; measured against another copy, unresolved V genes explain less than half of the discrepancy, and the remainder lacks a known reason. For this sample the table gives about 64,000 clones, of which 75% to 90% were detected only once. Roughly 13% of the sample is held by the ten biggest clonotypes. The starting material was peripheral blood, obtained from a patient treated with proton-based radiotherapy. Receptors originate from a man older than 75 with esophageal cancer.

The chain has TRBV11-2 and TRBJ2-7; 10 bases agree with TRBD1. V was clipped by 5 bases and J by 4 bases; unmatched bases: 8. From germline, CDR1 is SGHAT and CDR2 FQNNGV. This CDR3 has 15 amino acids. CDR3 amino acids: CASSLNPGQGYEQYF. Here the CDR3 DNA reads TGTGCCAGCAGCCTAAACCCGGGACAGGGGTACGAGCAGTACTTC.

The genes are TRBV27 and TRBJ2-6; no definite D call. Germline V gene data show CDR1 as MNHEY and CDR2 as SMNVEV (reference sequence). This CDR3 is 14 amino acids long. Trimming pared 6 bases from V and 2 bases from J, leaving 8 bases between. The chain's CDR3 is CASRMNAGANVLTF. DNA of the CDR3: TGTGCCAGCAGAATGAATGCTGGGGCCAACGTCCTGACTTTC.

This clone occurred once. The V gene is TRBV30, the J gene TRBJ2-3, with 8 bases lining up with TRBD2. CDR1 and CDR2 from the germline V gene are GTSNPN and SVGIG (reference sequence). The V segment lost 0 bases and the J segment 5 bases; nucleotides outside the gene matches: 4. The CDR3 contains 14 residues. CDR3 in amino acids: CAWSVGLAIDTQYF. CDR3 in DNA: TGTGCCTGGAGTGTAGGACTAGCAATAGATACGCAGTATTTT. Full variable domain (rest looked up from reference TRBV30 and TRBJ2-3): SQTIHQWPATLVQPVGSPLSLECTVEGTSNPNLYWYRQAAGRGLQLLFYSVGIGQISSEVPQNLSASRPQDRQFILSSKKLLLSDSGFYLCAWSVGLAIDTQYFGPGTRLTVL.

The rearrangement joins TRBV7-2 to TRBJ2-3, with 10 bases lining up with TRBD1. Trimming at V came to 9 bases and at J to 6 bases, leaving 9 bases not matched to a gene. The germline gives CDR1 SGHTA, CDR2 FQGNSA. The CDR3 spans 14 residues. CDR3 region: CASKRDRGVDTQYF. DNA for the CDR3: TGTGCCAGTAAACGGGACAGGGGCGTCGATACGCAGTATTTT.

The chain links TRBV27 to TRBJ2-7; D is ambiguous. CDR1 and CDR2 (germline): MNHEY, SMNVEV (reference sequence). The ends were cut back, 4 bases at V and 4 bases at J, with 20 bases in the middle. This CDR3 is 16 amino acids long. As DNA, the CDR3 is TGTGCCAGCAGTTCCGGACGCGGTCCGAAAGGGTACGAGCAGTACTTC. It translates to CASSSGRGPKGYEQYF.

J is TRBJ2-7 and V is TRBV7-9; D may correspond to TRBD1 or TRBD2 (5 bases each). The CDR3 is 14 residues long. Germline CDR1 SEHNR, CDR2 FQNEAQ (reference sequence). Trimming stripped 0 bases from V and 7 bases from J, with 13 bases between. The CDR3 region is CASSLARGAGEQYF. DNA of the CDR3: TGTGCCAGCAGCTTAGCGCGAGGGGCTGGGGAGCAGTACTTC.

The chain employs TRBV19 and TRBJ2-3; D is unclear. The length of the CDR3 is 13 residues. V shed 1 base and J shed 6 bases, with 8 bases lying between them. CDR1 is LNHDA, CDR2 SQIVND, per germline (reference sequence). Here the CDR3 reads CASSIAPRDTQYF. The CDR3 nucleotides are TGTGCCAGTAGTATAGCCCCGCGGGATACGCAGTATTTT.

This rearrangement joins TRBV14 to TRBJ2-7, with D possibly being TRBD1 (5 bases). There are 13 residues in the CDR3. V shed 1 base and J shed 2 bases, with 6 bases lying between them. Germline assignment: CDR1 SGHDN and CDR2 FVKESK. This chain's CDR3 is CASSQAGTYEQYF. The CDR3 nucleotides are TGTGCCAGCAGCCAAGCAGGGACCTACGAGCAGTACTTC.

The rearrangement links TRBV5-1 to TRBJ2-3; D is undetermined. CDR3 size: 13 residues. The ends were cut back, 4 bases at V and 5 bases at J, with 11 bases in the middle. CDR1 and CDR2 (germline): SGHRS, YFSETQ. The CDR3 region is CASSDQWQDTQYF. The CDR3 nucleotides are TGCGCCAGCAGCGATCAGTGGCAAGATACGCAGTATTTT.

The V and J genes are TRBV29-1 and TRBJ2-3, with 8 positions matching TRBD2. CDR1 and CDR2 from the germline V gene are SQVTM and ANQGSEA. CDR3 length equals 14 residues. Trimming took 6 bases from V and 2 from J; bases not matched to a gene: 7. This chain's CDR3 is CSVDLAGITDTQYF. In DNA, the CDR3 is TGCAGCGTGGACTTAGCGGGGATCACAGATACGCAGTATTTT.

This clone was observed once. V and J are TRBV6-6 and TRBJ1-5; 7 bases are a match to TRBD1. This CDR3 is built from 14 residues. After removal of 7 bases from V and 3 bases from J, the junction contained 6 bases not matched to a gene. Per the germline V gene, CDR1 is MNHNY and CDR2 is SVGAGI (reference sequence). CDR3 loop: CASTLGQHNQPQHF. The DNA for the CDR3 is TGTGCCAGCACCCTGGGACAGCACAATCAGCCCCAGCATTTT.

This chain uses TRBV27 with TRBJ2-3; D tentatively reads TRBD1 or TRBD2 (5 bases each). In germline, CDR1 is MNHEY, CDR2 SMNVEV (reference sequence). This CDR3 has 15 amino acids. V dropped 5 bases and J dropped 2 bases, with 14 bases sitting between them. In nucleotides, the CDR3 is TGTGCCAGCAGTCCGGGACCCCTGCCCACAGATACGCAGTATTTT. Its protein is CASSPGPLPTDTQYF.

The chain uses TRBV7-8 and TRBJ1-5; a weak D match, TRBD1 (5 bases). Germline CDR1 SGHVS, CDR2 FQNEAQ. Deletions cut 5 bases from V and 4 bases from J, with 18 bases between. This CDR3 contains 16 residues. The CDR3 here is CASSEVRTGGNQPQHF. CDR3 in DNA: TGTGCCAGCAGCGAGGTGAGGACGGGGGGTAATCAGCCCCAGCATTTT.

The rearrangement joins TRBV5-1 to TRBJ1-2; tentatively, D is TRBD1 (5 bases). The CDR3 totals 14 residues. V was shortened by 0 bases and J by 7 bases, with 13 bases between the two germline ends. Germline CDR1 reads SGHRS; CDR2 reads YFSETQ. CDR3 loop: CASSLVPGNRGYTF. CDR3 bases: TGCGCCAGCAGCTTGGTACCAGGGAACCGTGGCTACACCTTC. The whole variable domain, remainder taken from reference TRBV5-1 and TRBJ1-2, is KAGVTQTPRYLIKTRGQQVTLSCSPISGHRSVSWYQQTPGQGLQFLFEYFSETQRNKGNFPGRFSGRQFSNSRSEMNVSTLELGDSALYLCASSLVPGNRGYTFGSGTRLTVV.

J is TRBJ1-1 and V is TRBV7-6; 7 bases are shared with TRBD1. The CDR3 spans 16 residues. In germline, CDR1 is SGHVS, CDR2 FNYEAQ. Trimming took 2 bases from V and 0 from J; bases not matched to a gene: 6. CDR3: CASSLRGDSLNTEAFF. The DNA of the CDR3 is TGTGCCAGCAGCTTAAGGGGGGACAGTTTGAACACTGAAGCTTTCTTT.